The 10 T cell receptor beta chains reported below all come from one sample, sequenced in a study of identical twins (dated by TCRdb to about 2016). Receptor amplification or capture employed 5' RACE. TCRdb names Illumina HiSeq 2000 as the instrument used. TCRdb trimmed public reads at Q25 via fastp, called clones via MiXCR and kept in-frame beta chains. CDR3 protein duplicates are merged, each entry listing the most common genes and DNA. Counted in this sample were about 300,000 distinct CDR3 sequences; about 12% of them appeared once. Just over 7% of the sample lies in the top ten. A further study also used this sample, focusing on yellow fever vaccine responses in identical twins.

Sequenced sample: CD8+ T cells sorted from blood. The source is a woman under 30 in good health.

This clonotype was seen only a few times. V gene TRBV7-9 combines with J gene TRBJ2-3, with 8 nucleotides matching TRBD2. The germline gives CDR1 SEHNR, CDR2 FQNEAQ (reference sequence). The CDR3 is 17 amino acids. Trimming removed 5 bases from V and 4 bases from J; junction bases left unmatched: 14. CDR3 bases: TGTGCCAGCAGCCCCCGGTCGAGCGGGAGAGCGTCAGATACGCAGTATTTT. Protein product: CASSPRSSGRASDTQYF.

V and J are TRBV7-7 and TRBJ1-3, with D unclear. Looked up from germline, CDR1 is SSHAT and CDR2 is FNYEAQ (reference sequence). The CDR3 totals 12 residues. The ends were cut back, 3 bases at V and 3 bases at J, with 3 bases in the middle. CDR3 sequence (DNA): TGTGCCAGCAGCTTCAGTGGAAACACCATATATTTT. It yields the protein CASSFSGNTIYF.

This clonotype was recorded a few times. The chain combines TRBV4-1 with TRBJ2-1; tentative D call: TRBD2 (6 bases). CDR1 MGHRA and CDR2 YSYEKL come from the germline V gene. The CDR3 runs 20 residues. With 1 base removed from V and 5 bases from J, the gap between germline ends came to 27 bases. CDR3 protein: CASSQAQLETSLSWDNEQFF. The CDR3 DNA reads TGCGCCAGCAGCCAAGCGCAACTCGAGACTAGTTTAAGTTGGGACAATGAGCAGTTCTTC.

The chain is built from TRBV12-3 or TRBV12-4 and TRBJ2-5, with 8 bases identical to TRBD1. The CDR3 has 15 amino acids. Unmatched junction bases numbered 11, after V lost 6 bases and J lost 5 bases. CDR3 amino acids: CASSPDRGTGETQYF. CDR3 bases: TGTGCCAGCAGCCCCGACAGGGGCACGGGGGAGACCCAGTACTTC.

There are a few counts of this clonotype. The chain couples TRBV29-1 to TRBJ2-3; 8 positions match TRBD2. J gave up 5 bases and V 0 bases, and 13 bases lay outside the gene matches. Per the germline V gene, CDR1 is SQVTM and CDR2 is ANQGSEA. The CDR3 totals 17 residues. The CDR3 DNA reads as TGCAGCGTTGAAGATCCCCTCCTGGGACTAGTGGGAGATACGCAGTATTTT. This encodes CSVEDPLLGLVGDTQYF.

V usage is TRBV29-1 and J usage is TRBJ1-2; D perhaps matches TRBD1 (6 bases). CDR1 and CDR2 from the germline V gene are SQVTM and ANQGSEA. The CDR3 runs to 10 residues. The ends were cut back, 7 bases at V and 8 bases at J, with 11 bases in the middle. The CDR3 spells CSDNTGGYTF. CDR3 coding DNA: TGCAGCGATAACACAGGGGGCTACACCTTC.

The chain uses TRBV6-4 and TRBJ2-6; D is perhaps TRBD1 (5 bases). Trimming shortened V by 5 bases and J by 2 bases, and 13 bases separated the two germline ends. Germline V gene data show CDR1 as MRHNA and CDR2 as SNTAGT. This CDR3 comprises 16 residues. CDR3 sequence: CASSPSRETGANVLTF. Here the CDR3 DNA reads TGTGCCAGCAGTCCCTCCAGGGAAACTGGGGCCAACGTCCTGACTTTC.

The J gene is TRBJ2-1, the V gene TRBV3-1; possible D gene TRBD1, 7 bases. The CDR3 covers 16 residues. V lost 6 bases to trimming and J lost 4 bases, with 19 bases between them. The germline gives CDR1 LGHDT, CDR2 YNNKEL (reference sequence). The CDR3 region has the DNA TGTGCCAGCAGGGGGGGTTGGGACAGACCGTACAATGAGCAGTTCTTC. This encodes CASRGGWDRPYNEQFF.

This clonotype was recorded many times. The CDR3 is CASSRGGYNEQFF. Here the CDR3 DNA reads TGTGCCAGCAGTCGGGGGGGTTACAATGAGCAGTTCTTC. The chain carries TRBV28 and TRBJ2-1; 8 bases agree with TRBD2. V lost 5 bases to trimming and J lost 4 bases; unmatched junction nucleotides: 1. Germline V gene sequence: CDR1 MDHEN, CDR2 SYDVKM. The CDR3 spans 13 residues.

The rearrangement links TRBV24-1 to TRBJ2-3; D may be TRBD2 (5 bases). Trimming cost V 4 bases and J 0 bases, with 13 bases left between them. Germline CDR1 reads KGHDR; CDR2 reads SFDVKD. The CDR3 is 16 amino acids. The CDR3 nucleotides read TGTGCCACCAGTGACCTAGCACGGACTAGCACAGATACGCAGTATTTT. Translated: CATSDLARTSTDTQYF.